Shown below are 22 T cell receptor beta chains from a single sample sequenced in a study of cytomegalovirus exposure and HLA in healthy donors. The PCR ran on 60 Vbeta and 13 Jbeta primers. Sequencing used immunoSEQ multiplex PCR; TCRdb keeps in-frame clones, though not all of them. The data show 150,000 to 200,000 clones, with roughly four fifths seen just once and about 2.1% held by the top ten. The source material was PBMCs. All receptors derive from a woman younger than 45 in good health and CMV-seropositive.

V and J are TRBV5-1 and TRBJ1-2; TRBD1 matches at 7 bases. Trimming removed 4 bases from V and 6 bases from J; junction bases left unmatched: 12. The CDR3 loop spans 15 amino acids. Germline V gives CDR1 SGHRS, CDR2 YFSETQ. CDR3 sequence (DNA): TGCGCCAGCAGCCTCCCAACCGGGACAGATAATGGCTACACCTTC. This codes for CASSLPTGTDNGYTF.

The rearrangement uses TRBV9 and TRBJ1-4; D might be TRBD1 (6 bases). This CDR3 is 15 amino acids long. Trimming removed 2 bases from V and 2 bases from J, with 10 bases in between. From germline, CDR1 is SGDLS and CDR2 YYNGEE. CDR3 DNA sequence: TGTGCCAGCAGCGTCAGTAGGGGGACTAATGAAAAACTGTTTTTT. This sequence encodes CASSVSRGTNEKLFF.

The table lists this clone with a few counts. The chain joins TRBV14 to TRBJ2-3, with D perhaps matching TRBD2 (6 bases). The CDR3 contains 17 residues. V lost 1 base to trimming and J lost 3 bases, with 17 bases between them. CDR1 and CDR2 (germline): SGHDN, FVKESK. CDR3 sequence reads: CASSQGRRVGRTDTQYF. Written as DNA, the CDR3 is TGTGCCAGCAGCCAAGGTCGCAGGGTAGGGAGGACAGATACGCAGTATTTT.

This chain connects TRBV4-1 to TRBJ2-7; 9 nucleotides align to TRBD1. The CDR3 is 16 amino acids. V was clipped by 0 bases and J by 1 base; unmatched bases: 4. The V gene's germline CDR1 is MGHRA and CDR2 YSYEKL. The CDR3 loop is CASSQDLGTGSYEQYF. The CDR3 DNA reads TGCGCCAGCAGCCAAGATTTAGGGACAGGGTCCTACGAGCAGTACTTC.

For this clone: Other DNA sequences of this sample code for an identical CDR3. The chain joins TRBV9 to TRBJ1-3; maybe TRBD1 (5 bases). This CDR3 contains 15 residues. Looked up from germline, CDR1 is SGDLS and CDR2 is YYNGEE. With 1 base removed from V and 4 bases from J, the gap between germline ends came to 12 bases. The CDR3 loop reads CASSVTGQGGNTIYF. The CDR3 nucleotides read TGTGCCAGCAGCGTAACCGGGCAGGGAGGAAACACCATATATTTT.

This rearrangement joins TRBV11-2 to TRBJ1-2, with D maybe TRBD1 (5 bases). The CDR3 covers 16 residues. The ends were cut back, 5 bases at V and 4 bases at J, with 20 bases in the middle. The germline V gene encodes CDR1 SGHAT and CDR2 FQNNGV. In DNA, the CDR3 is TGTGCCAGCAGCGCCCATCCGAAAAGGGGATTCTATGGCTACACCTTC. This sequence encodes CASSAHPKRGFYGYTF. The whole variable domain, remainder taken from reference TRBV11-2 and TRBJ1-2, is EAGVAQSPRYKIIEKRQSVAFWCNPISGHATLYWYQQILGQGPKLLIQFQNNGVVDDSQLPKDRFSAERLKGVDSTLKIQPAKLEDSAVYLCASSAHPKRGFYGYTFGSGTRLTVV.

As to this clone: This specimen includes other DNA sequences encoding the same CDR3. The CDR3: CASSLDQVNEKLFF. The DNA of the CDR3 is TGCGCCAGCAGCTTGGATCAGGTTAATGAAAAACTGTTTTTT. The chain is built from TRBV5-1 and TRBJ1-4; D is uncertain. V lost 0 bases and J lost 4, with 7 bases in between. Germline-derived CDR1 and CDR2 are SGHRS and YFSETQ. This CDR3 has 14 residues.

The rearrangement uses TRBV15 and TRBJ2-1; 7 nucleotides align to TRBD1. The V gene's germline CDR1 is LNHNV and CDR2 YYDKDF (reference sequence). The CDR3 is 18 residues long. V lost 3 bases to trimming and J lost 0 bases; unmatched junction nucleotides: 11. CDR3 bases: TGTGCCACCAGCAGCGACCAGACAGGGTGGAACTCCTACAATGAGCAGTTCTTC. Protein sequence: CATSSDQTGWNSYNEQFF.

This clone was seen once. The gene calls are TRBV4-1 and TRBJ1-2; D ambiguous. Trimming left V 3 bases short and J 5 bases short, with 7 bases between. From germline, CDR1 is MGHRA and CDR2 YSYEKL. This CDR3 spans 12 amino acids. The CDR3 nucleotides are TGCGCCAGCAGCCATGCGGGTTATGGCTACACCTTC. Residues: CASSHAGYGYTF.

In its sample, this clone was seen once. J is TRBJ2-5 and V is TRBV30; the D is unclear. The V gene's germline CDR1 is GTSNPN and CDR2 SVGIG (reference sequence). The CDR3 is made up of 13 amino acids. Trimming took off 3 bases at V and 5 bases at J, with 13 bases between the two ends. The CDR3 protein is CAWSNTGAETQYF. The CDR3 coding sequence is TGTGCCTGGAGCAACACTGGAGCGGAGACCCAGTACTTC.

The chain employs TRBV2 and TRBJ1-2; D is uncertain. Between the trimmed V and J ends, which lost 3 bases and 4 bases, there was a span of 9 bases. Germline lookup yields CDR1 SNHLY and CDR2 FYNNEI. The CDR3 consists of 13 residues. The CDR3 protein is CASSDPGGYGYTF. Written as DNA, the CDR3 is TGTGCCAGCAGTGACCCCGGAGGCTATGGCTACACCTTC.

This chain joins TRBV5-6 and TRBJ1-2; 8 nucleotides match TRBD1. The junction had 8 bases not matched to a gene; V was cut back by 3 bases and J by 4 bases. This CDR3 contains 15 residues. Germline CDR1 reads SGHDT; CDR2 reads YYEEEE. CDR3 sequence (DNA): TGTGCCAGCAGCTCATTCGCGACAGGGGTCTATGGCTACACCTTC. This gives the protein CASSSFATGVYGYTF.

This chain connects TRBV19 to TRBJ2-7; D uncertain. The CDR3 totals 14 residues. V was pared by 5 bases and J by 0 bases, with 11 bases between. Germline V lookup: CDR1 LNHDA, CDR2 SQIVND (reference sequence). This CDR3 reads CASSWQVNSYEQYF. CDR3 sequence (DNA): TGTGCCAGTAGTTGGCAGGTAAACTCCTACGAGCAGTACTTC.

The genes are TRBV28 and TRBJ2-3, with D unclear. V shed 6 bases and J shed 2 bases, with 9 bases lying between them. Germline V gene data show CDR1 as MDHEN and CDR2 as SYDVKM. The length of the CDR3 is 13 residues. The CDR3: CASSNEDTDTQYF. The CDR3 coding sequence is TGTGCCAGCAGCAACGAGGACACAGATACGCAGTATTTT.

This chain uses TRBV4-3 with TRBJ2-3; D ambiguous. Trimming stripped 0 bases from V and 7 bases from J, with 8 bases between. The CDR3 totals 13 residues. From germline, CDR1 is LGHNA and CDR2 YSLEER. The CDR3 protein is CASSQDIGHTQYF. The DNA of the CDR3 is TGCGCCAGCAGCCAAGATATTGGGCATACGCAGTATTTT.

This clone was picked up one time. This chain links TRBV7-6 with TRBJ1-1; D perhaps matches TRBD1 (5 bases). V was cut by 5 bases and J by 1 base, with 20 bases left in between. This CDR3 has 17 amino acids. Germline V gene sequence: CDR1 SGHVS, CDR2 FNYEAQ. The CDR3 spells CASSTTMTVFSNTEAFF. The CDR3 DNA is TGTGCCAGCAGCACAACAATGACAGTATTTTCGAACACTGAAGCTTTCTTT.

J is TRBJ1-4 and V is TRBV4-1, with TRBD1 matching over 9 bases. The CDR3 is made up of 16 amino acids. V dropped 4 bases and J dropped 6; count of bases not matched to a gene: 9. The germline V gene has CDR1 MGHRA and CDR2 YSYEKL. The CDR3 loop reads CASSPRNRQGDEKLFF. The CDR3 DNA is TGCGCCAGCAGCCCGAGAAACCGACAGGGGGATGAAAAACTGTTTTTT.

This chain links TRBV12-5 with TRBJ2-3; 7 bases line up with TRBD1. This CDR3 region has 17 residues. V gave up 5 bases and J gave up 3 bases; unmatched junction bases: 14. Germline CDR1 reads LGHNT; CDR2 reads FRNRAP. This CDR3 is CASGPPRGRGLTDTQYF. The DNA for the CDR3 is TGTGCTAGTGGTCCCCCCCGGGGAAGGGGGCTAACAGATACGCAGTATTTT.

This clone was detected only once. The genes are TRBV2 and TRBJ1-4; D is ambiguous. This CDR3 is built from 14 residues. Germline V gene data show CDR1 as SNHLY and CDR2 as FYNNEI. With 3 bases removed from V and 4 bases from J, the gap between germline ends came to 9 bases. DNA for the CDR3: TGTGCCAGCAGTGATGGGCAGTATAATGAAAAACTGTTTTTT. Translating gives CASSDGQYNEKLFF.

The V and J genes are TRBV9 and TRBJ2-2, with 8 bases that match TRBD1. CDR1 is SGDLS, CDR2 YYNGEE, per germline. This CDR3 spans 18 amino acids. V lost 2 bases to trimming and J lost 1 base; unmatched junction nucleotides: 10. Here the CDR3 reads CASSVNFRGTGNTGELFF. CDR3 in DNA: TGTGCCAGCAGCGTGAACTTTAGGGGGACAGGGAACACCGGGGAGCTGTTTTTT.

The chain employs TRBV9 and TRBJ1-2; 7 bases match TRBD1. The V segment lost 4 bases and the J segment 7 bases; nucleotides outside the gene matches: 10. The CDR3 covers 14 residues. CDR1 SGDLS and CDR2 YYNGEE come from the germline V gene. The CDR3 nucleotides read TGTGCCAGCAGCCCCGAATATAGGACAGGTGGCTACACCTTC. Translation gives CASSPEYRTGGYTF.

The chain uses TRBV9 and TRBJ1-1; D is undetermined. Trimming shortened V by 4 bases and J by 0 bases, and 13 bases separated the two germline ends. Germline CDR1 is SGDLS and CDR2 is YYNGEE. The CDR3 loop spans 15 amino acids. The CDR3 DNA reads TGTGCCAGCAGCCCATCACACGACATGAACACTGAAGCTTTCTTT. Translated: CASSPSHDMNTEAFF.